This T cell receptor (beta chain) was identified in a study of blood T cell repertoires in COVID-19. As for the study in general: Collection of acute and convalescent COVID-19 samples took place in the United States, Italy and Spain. PBMCs, B-cell-depleted T cells, or T cells were the source of the cDNA or gDNA that made up the material.

This clone was recorded once. CDR1 SGHTA and CDR2 FQGNSA come from the germline V gene. V dropped 2 bases and J dropped 1 base, with 14 bases sitting between them. This CDR3 has 16 amino acids. As originally analysed: Nucleated cell counts were estimated from reference gene primer amplification. Libraries were prepared by immunoSEQ multiplex PCR; TCRdb keeps only in-frame clonotypes and omits some of them. The DNA gave D and trimming, while V, J and clone size come from that table. The table includes about 130,000 clones, around 85% detected once. The clonotype originates from a woman of 80 years or more with acute or convalescent COVID-19. Sequences were obtained from peripheral blood. The J gene is TRBJ1-1, the V gene TRBV7-2, with D possibly matching TRBD1 (5 bases). The CDR3 sequence: CASSLKWAGRNTEAFF. The CDR3 bases are TGTGCCAGCAGCTTAAAATGGGCAGGGCGGAACACTGAAGCTTTCTTT.